The rows below give T cell receptor beta chains drawn from one sample of a study of PD-L1 blockade in urothelial cancer. TCRdb keeps only in-frame clones here, not all; method: immunoSEQ multiplex PCR. The sample yields around 110,000 clones, about 91% seen once. This specimen was PBMCs, taken around atezolizumab (anti-PD-L1) treatment. The receptors here all came from a man aged 60-69 years with urothelial cancer. Both conserved end residues are part of each CDR3. Fields, in order: V gene, J gene, CDR3 protein.

>TRBV30|TRBJ2-7
CAWSTRAQGSNRGYEQYF
>TRBV9|TRBJ2-3
CASSVGTSGRTDTQYF
>TRBV5-1|TRBJ1-1
CASSHPGSEAFF
>TRBV9|TRBJ2-5
CASSVDRGGETQYF
>TRBV5-6|TRBJ2-7
CASSRTGESGEQYF
>TRBV6-5|TRBJ2-3
CASTQREGSDTQYF
>TRBV11-2|TRBJ2-2
CASRAGLAGYTGELFF
>TRBV7-8|TRBJ2-5
CASSFATSGGQETQYF
>TRBV4-3|TRBJ1-3
CASSQDRVGGGNTIYF
>TRBV6-5|TRBJ2-7
CASRTPGTTYEQYF
>TRBV6-1|TRBJ2-5
CASIKGQVRETQYF
>TRBV7-2|TRBJ2-1
CASSSTSGIGNEQFF
>TRBV10-1|TRBJ2-7
CASSEQGTYEQYF
>TRBV6-1|TRBJ1-1
CASSEIGRGRTGNTEAFF
>TRBV7-6|TRBJ1-4
CASSLAGGSNEKLFF
>TRBV5-1|TRBJ2-3
CASSLAGTDTQYF
>TRBV28|TRBJ1-4
CASSLGQGIEKLFF
>TRBV5-1|TRBJ2-1
CASSMGQGPYNEQFF
>TRBV4-1|TRBJ2-1
CASSRELLIAGGGDEQFF
>TRBV7-2|TRBJ1-1
CASSLDRVHTEAFF
>TRBV4-2|TRBJ1-3
CASSQDSRTGNTIYF
>TRBV30|TRBJ2-3
CAWRHGTDTQYF
>TRBV5-1|TRBJ2-7
CASSSGLAGGHEQYF
>TRBV5-4|TRBJ2-1
CASSSLQGARNEQFF
>TRBV11-2|TRBJ2-4
CASSFIAVENIQYF
>TRBV7-2|TRBJ2-5
CASSLPAGGGETQYF
>TRBV19|TRBJ2-2
CASSIKLETGELFF